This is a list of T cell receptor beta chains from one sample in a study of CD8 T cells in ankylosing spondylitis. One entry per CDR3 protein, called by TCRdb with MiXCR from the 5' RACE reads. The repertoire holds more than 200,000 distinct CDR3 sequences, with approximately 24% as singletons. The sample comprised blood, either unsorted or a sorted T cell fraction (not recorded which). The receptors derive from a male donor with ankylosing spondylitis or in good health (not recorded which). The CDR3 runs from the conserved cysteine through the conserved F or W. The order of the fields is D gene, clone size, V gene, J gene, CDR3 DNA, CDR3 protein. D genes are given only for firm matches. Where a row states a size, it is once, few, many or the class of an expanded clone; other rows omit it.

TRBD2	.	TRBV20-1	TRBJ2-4	TGCAGTGCTAGCGGGCAGCGGGGGACCAAAAACATTCAGTACTTC	CSASGQRGTKNIQYF
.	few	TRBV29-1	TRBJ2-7	TGCAGCGTTATGCACCCGGGGGAGGAGCAGTACTTC	CSVMHPGEEQYF
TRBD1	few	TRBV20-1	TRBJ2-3	TGCAGTGCTCTCCGACAGGGGATAAGCACAGATACGCAGTATTTT	CSALRQGISTDTQYF
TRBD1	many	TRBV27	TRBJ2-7	TGTGCCAGCAGTTTCCAGGGACAGGGGTGGTACGAGCAGTACTTC	CASSFQGQGWYEQYF
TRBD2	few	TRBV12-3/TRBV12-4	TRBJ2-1	TGTGCCAGCAAAAGCGGGGGGCGGGGTGAGCAGTTCTTC	CASKSGGRGEQFF
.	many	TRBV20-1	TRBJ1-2	TGCAGTGCTAGGGGAGCAGGAAAGAGTAACTATGGCTACACCTTC	CSARGAGKSNYGYTF
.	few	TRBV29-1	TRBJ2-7	TGCAGCGTTCGCGAGCCCTACGAGCAGTACTTC	CSVREPYEQYF
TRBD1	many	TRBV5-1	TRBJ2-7	TGCGCCAGCAGCTTCCGGACAGGGCCCGCCTACGAGCAGTACTTC	CASSFRTGPAYEQYF
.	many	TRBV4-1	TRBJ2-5	TGCGCCAGCAGCCAACCCACGACAGGTACCATAGAGACCCAGTACTTC	CASSQPTTGTIETQYF
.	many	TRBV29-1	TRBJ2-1	TGCAGCGTCCCGGACGGAACCTCCTACAATGAGCAGTTCTTC	CSVPDGTSYNEQFF
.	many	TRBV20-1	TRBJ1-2	TGCAGTGCGAGGGAGGGTTTGAAGAACTATGGCTACACCTTC	CSAREGLKNYGYTF
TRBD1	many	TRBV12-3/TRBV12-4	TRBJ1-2	TGTGCCAGCAGTTTAGGGACAGGAGGGGACTATGGCTACACCTTC	CASSLGTGGDYGYTF
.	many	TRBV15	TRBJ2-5	TGTGCCACCAGCAGAGATCAGAGGGGTTTGGAGACCCAGTACTTC	CATSRDQRGLETQYF
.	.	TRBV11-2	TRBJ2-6	TGTGCCAGCAGCAATGTGGGTCCTGGGGCCAACGTCCTGACTTTC	CASSNVGPGANVLTF
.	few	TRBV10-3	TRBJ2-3	TGTGCCATCAGTTCAGGCGGAGATACGCAGTATTTT	CAISSGGDTQYF
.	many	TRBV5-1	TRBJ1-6	TGCGCCAGCAGCCACGGAGGGGGGGAGGATTCACCCCTCCACTTT	CASSHGGGEDSPLHF
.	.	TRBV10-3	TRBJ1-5	TGTGCCATCAGTGACGGGTATAGCAATCAGCCCCAGCATTTT	CAISDGYSNQPQHF
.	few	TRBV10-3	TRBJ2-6	TGTGCCATCAGTGAGTCGAAACTCTCTGGGGCCAACGTCCTGACTTTC	CAISESKLSGANVLTF
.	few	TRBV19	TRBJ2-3	TGTGCCAGTAGTATCCTCACAGGGCCAGATACGCAGTATTTT	CASSILTGPDTQYF
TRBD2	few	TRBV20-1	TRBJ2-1	TGCAGTGCTTCCCAGGGACTAGCGGGGGATGAGCAGTTCTTC	CSASQGLAGDEQFF
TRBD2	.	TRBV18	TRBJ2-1	TGTGCCAGCTCGACCTTAGCGGGGTACAATGAGCAGTTCTTC	CASSTLAGYNEQFF
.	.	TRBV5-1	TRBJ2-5	TGCGCCAGCAGCTCACAGTCGGAGACCCAGTACTTC	CASSSQSETQYF
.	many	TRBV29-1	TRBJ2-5	TGCAGCGTTGAAAAGTACCAAGAGACCCAGTACTTC	CSVEKYQETQYF
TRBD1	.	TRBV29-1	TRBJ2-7	TGCAGCGTTGTGGGGGACAGTCCCTACGAGCAGTACTTC	CSVVGDSPYEQYF
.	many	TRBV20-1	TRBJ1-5	TGCAGTGCTAGAGCGATCGTGCAGCCCCAGCATTTT	CSARAIVQPQHF
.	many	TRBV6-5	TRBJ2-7	TGTGCCAGCACAGGAGCCTACGAGCAGTACTTC	CASTGAYEQYF
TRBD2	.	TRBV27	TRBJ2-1	TGTGCCAGCAGCCCTATAGCGGGGGGAAATTACAATGAGCAGTTCTTC	CASSPIAGGNYNEQFF
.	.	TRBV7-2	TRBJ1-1	TGTGCCAGCAGCTTAGGCCCGGGGTTGACTGAAGCTTTCTTT	CASSLGPGLTEAFF
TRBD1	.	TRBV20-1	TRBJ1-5	TGCAGTGCTCTTGTGCCAGGGGGCGTTGGCAATCAGCCCCAGCATTTT	CSALVPGGVGNQPQHF
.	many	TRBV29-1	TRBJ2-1	TGCAGCGTTGAAGATTCAACACCGATCAACTACAATGAGCAGTTCTTC	CSVEDSTPINYNEQFF